The following is a TCR beta chain sequence with its context. The CDR3 is 15 residues long. Trimming removed 5 bases from V and 5 bases from J; junction bases left unmatched: 12. Germline CDR1 and CDR2: LNHDA and SQIVND (reference sequence). Cells designated naive CD8 were CD45RO-negative and were positively selected for CCR7, with terminally differentiated effector memory CD45RA+ cells excluded. This entry belongs to a study of shared clonotypes between healthy human individuals. Researchers divided each subset's genomic DNA evenly across several immunoSEQ plates. The repertoire was sequenced with immunoSEQ multiplex PCR; TCRdb's copy has only in-frame clones and lacks some. This sample has some 1,900,000 clones, with approximately 94% found just once.

The chain combines TRBV19 with TRBJ2-7, with TRBD1 matching 7 bases. Sequenced sample: naive CD8+ T cells sorted from blood. The clonotype originates from a man aged 18-30 years in good health. The CDR3 sequence: CASSPLEGAWDEQYF. CDR3 in DNA: TGTGCCAGTAGTCCGCTTGAGGGGGCCTGGGACGAGCAGTACTTC.